These 27 T cell receptor beta chains share one sample of origin, sequenced in a study of spatial heterogeneity in lung cancer. Noted time point: sample taken at primary tumor resection. Their recognized antigens are unknown. Study-wide results and caveats: The number of expanded tumor alpha and beta chains correlated with mutation number.

MiXCR was run by TCRdb on the 5' RACE reads, yielding one entry per CDR3 protein. The sample contains about 11,000 distinct CDR3 sequences, around 5% of which appear only once. The specimen comprised lung tumor tissue, sampled at surgery. The source of these receptors is a male donor with early-stage non-small cell lung cancer.

The V gene is TRBV3-1, the J gene TRBJ2-4; 14 bases align to TRBD2. Trimming removed 4 bases from V and 6 bases from J; junction bases left unmatched: 2. The germline V gene encodes CDR1 LGHDT and CDR2 YNNKEL (reference sequence). The CDR3 is 15 residues long. Here the CDR3 reads CASSPGLAGANIQYF. CDR3 bases: TGTGCCAGCAGCCCGGGACTAGCGGGAGCAAACATTCAGTACTTC.

The CDR3 is CASSSGRETQYF. CDR3 coding DNA: TGTGCCAGCAGCTCTGGCCGGGAGACCCAGTACTTC. This chain connects TRBV7-8 to TRBJ2-5; D gene unclear. Trimming pared 4 bases from V and 5 bases from J, leaving 8 bases between. Germline-derived CDR1 and CDR2 are SGHVS and FQNEAQ. This CDR3 spans 12 amino acids.

This clonotype occurred many times. This sequence joins TRBV6-5 and TRBJ1-5, with unresolved D. This CDR3 has 12 residues. CDR1 and CDR2 from the germline V gene are MNHEY and SVGAGI. Trimming stripped 0 bases from V and 7 bases from J, with 4 bases between. Here the CDR3 reads CASSYSGQPQHF. For the CDR3, the DNA is TGTGCCAGCAGTTACTCTGGCCAGCCCCAGCATTTT.

By share of the sample, this clonotype is medium-sized. The V call is TRBV21-1, the J call TRBJ1-1; TRBD1 reflects the table's D call only, with no check against the DNA. TRBV21-1 is annotated as a pseudogene. CDR3 size: 16 residues. The CDR3 DNA is TGTGCCAGCAGCACAATCCCCGGGCCAATGGTGTCTGAAGCTTTCTTT. Protein sequence: CASSTIPGPMVSEAFF.

This clonotype showed up just a few times. This chain connects TRBV4-1 to TRBJ2-6, with D possibly being TRBD1 (6 bases). Germline CDR1 MGHRA, CDR2 YSYEKL. V was pared by 3 bases and J by 0 bases, with 9 bases between. This CDR3 has 16 amino acids. CDR3 amino acids: CASSHTGSSGANVLTF. CDR3 DNA sequence: TGCGCCAGCAGCCACACAGGGAGCTCTGGGGCCAACGTCCTGACTTTC.

In its sample, this clonotype was seen a few times. This chain uses TRBV7-8 with TRBJ1-4, with 9 bases fitting TRBD1. CDR1 is SGHVS and CDR2 is FQNEAQ in the germline V gene. There are 14 residues in the CDR3. With 5 bases clipped from V and 6 bases from J, the junction kept 4 bases outside the gene matches. The CDR3 region is CASSPGQGDEKLFF. In DNA form, the CDR3 reads TGTGCCAGCAGCCCGGGACAGGGAGATGAAAAACTGTTTTTT. Variable domain in full (rest from reference TRBV7-8 and TRBJ1-4): GAGVSQSPRYKVAKRGQDVALRCDPISGHVSLFWYQQALGQGPEFLTYFQNEAQLDKSGLPSDRFFAERPEGSVSTLKIQRTQQEDSAVYLCASSPGQGDEKLFFGSGTQLSVL.

This clonotype was detected ten times or more. This CDR3 reads CSSQRTEEGTQYF. CDR3 nucleotides: TGCAGCTCACAGAGGACAGAAGAGGGGACCCAGTACTTC. The rearrangement joins TRBV29-1 to TRBJ2-5, with D possibly being TRBD1 (6 bases). With 8 bases removed from V and 7 bases from J, the gap between germline ends came to 20 bases. The V gene's germline CDR1 is SQVTM and CDR2 ANQGSEA. The CDR3 loop spans 13 amino acids.

This clonotype was seen ten or more times. The chain has TRBV2 and TRBJ2-3; 10 positions match TRBD1. The CDR3 extends over 15 amino acids. Germline values: CDR1 SNHLY, CDR2 FYNNEI. V gave up 4 bases and J gave up 7 bases; unmatched junction bases: 8. CDR3 in amino acids: CASSVQTGGGNTQYF. The CDR3 DNA reads as TGTGCCAGCAGTGTGCAGACAGGGGGCGGAAATACGCAGTATTTT.

At least ten counts were recorded for this clonotype. The V gene is TRBV12-3 or TRBV12-4, the J gene TRBJ1-5; D perhaps matches TRBD1 (5 bases). This CDR3 has 17 residues. V gave up 3 bases and J gave up 2 bases, with 17 bases separating them. CDR3 coding DNA: TGTGCCAGCAGTTTGATCCAAGGGGCTCTAGGCAATCAGCCCCAGCATTTT. It codes for CASSLIQGALGNQPQHF.

This clonotype appeared a few times. The chain joins TRBV6-2 or TRBV6-3 to TRBJ2-7, with D unclear. The CDR3 sequence is 14 residues long. Per germline, CDR1 MNHEY and CDR2 SVGEGT. The germline V and J ends were trimmed by 7 bases and 5 bases, with 18 bases remaining between them. The CDR3 is CASIGYQHLHEQYF. The CDR3 DNA is TGTGCCAGCATCGGCTACCAGCATCTCCACGAGCAGTACTTC.

This clonotype has at least ten counts. V usage is TRBV5-6 and J usage is TRBJ2-7, with D perhaps matching TRBD2 (6 bases). This CDR3 is built from 13 residues. Germline CDR1 SGHDT, CDR2 YYEEEE. With 4 bases removed from V and 3 bases from J, the gap between germline ends came to 11 bases. This CDR3 is CASSKPGLYEQYF. The CDR3 nucleotides are TGTGCCAGCAGCAAACCGGGACTCTACGAGCAGTACTTC.

By its share, this clonotype is medium-sized. CDR3 in amino acids: CASTLEGEQFF. The CDR3 bases are TGTGCCAGCACCTTAGAGGGTGAGCAGTTCTTC. The chain joins TRBV12-3 or TRBV12-4 to TRBJ2-1; tentative D call: TRBD2 (5 bases). The CDR3 is 11 residues long. Deletions cut 7 bases from V and 9 bases from J, with 10 bases between.

This clonotype was seen ten or more times. The genes are TRBV27 and TRBJ2-7; TRBD1 agrees at 10 bases. Looked up from germline, CDR1 is MNHEY and CDR2 is SMNVEV (reference sequence). This CDR3 region has 13 residues. V shed 4 bases, J shed 6 bases, and the junction held 3 bases outside the gene matches. For the CDR3, the DNA is TGTGCCAGCAGTTCGTGGGACAGGGGCGAGCAGTACTTC. Protein sequence: CASSSWDRGEQYF.

This clonotype is classed as medium-sized. The rearrangement joins TRBV5-5 to TRBJ2-3; D may correspond to TRBD1 or TRBD2 (5 bases each). V was clipped by 4 bases and J by 2 bases, with 11 bases between them. The CDR3 is 14 residues long. Germline V CDR1 and CDR2: SGHKS, YYEKEE (reference sequence). The CDR3 coding sequence is TGTGCCAGCAGCAGTAGAGGGGCCACAGATACGCAGTATTTT. Protein sequence: CASSSRGATDTQYF.

By sample share, this clonotype is medium-sized. This chain uses TRBV6-2 or TRBV6-3 with TRBJ2-2, with 7 positions matching TRBD2. Looked up from germline, CDR1 is MNHEY and CDR2 is SVGEGT. The CDR3 loop spans 14 amino acids. Unmatched junction bases numbered 6, after V lost 5 bases and J lost 6 bases. The CDR3 spells CASSILARPGELFF. The CDR3 coding sequence is TGTGCCAGCAGTATACTAGCGCGACCCGGGGAGCTGTTTTTT.

This clonotype was observed many times. V usage is TRBV7-6 and J usage is TRBJ2-2; D call uncertain. The length of the CDR3 is 14 residues. Trimming shortened V by 2 bases and J by 6 bases, and 10 bases separated the two germline ends. Germline assignment: CDR1 SGHVS and CDR2 FNYEAQ. Here the CDR3 DNA reads TGTGCCAGCAGCTTACAGCCTGGAGCCGGGGAGCTGTTTTTT. It specifies CASSLQPGAGELFF.

This clonotype was seen many times. The chain is built from TRBV2 and TRBJ1-2; TRBD1 agrees at 12 bases. V trimming: 8 bases; J trimming: 7 bases; junction bases outside the gene matches: 2. CDR1 and CDR2 from the germline V gene are SNHLY and FYNNEI. The CDR3 has 12 residues. The DNA for the CDR3 is TGTGCCAGCCTGGGACAGGGGGCTGGCTACACCTTC. Encoded protein: CASLGQGAGYTF. The whole variable domain, filled in from reference TRBV2 and TRBJ1-2, reads EPEVTQTPSHQVTQMGQEVILRCVPISNHLYFYWYRQILGQKVEFLVSFYNNEISEKSEIFDDQFSVERPDGSNFTLKIRSTKLEDSAMYFCASLGQGAGYTFGSGTRLTVV.

This clonotype was observed a few times. The CDR3 region has the DNA TGTGCCAGCTCACCATTCGGACAGGAAGGAGGGGCCAACGTCCTGACTTTC. It encodes CASSPFGQEGGANVLTF. The chain links TRBV18 to TRBJ2-6; 7 positions match TRBD1. This CDR3 is built from 17 residues. Germline-derived CDR1 and CDR2 are KGHSH and LQKENI. Trimming cost V 2 bases and J 4 bases; bases outside gene matches: 8.

CDR3 sequence: CSAGDNEGRVLFF. CDR3 bases: TGCAGTGCTGGCGACAATGAGGGGAGGGTACTGTTTTTT. The chain couples TRBV20-1 to TRBJ1-4; TRBD1 is a possible D gene (5 bases). The CDR3 is made up of 13 amino acids. CDR1 and CDR2 (germline): DFQATT, SNEGSKA (reference sequence). The ends were cut back, 5 bases at V and 13 bases at J, with 20 bases in the middle.

This clonotype was recorded many times. The rearrangement joins TRBV18 to TRBJ2-7; a weak D match, TRBD1 (8 bases). The CDR3 loop spans 14 amino acids. Germline values: CDR1 KGHSH, CDR2 LQKENI. Trimming removed 3 bases at V and 5 bases at J, with 14 bases between. The CDR3 nucleotides are TGTGCCAGCTCACCGTACAGGGGGGGCGACGAGCAGTACTTC. This sequence encodes CASSPYRGGDEQYF. The variable domain in full, completed from reference TRBV18 and TRBJ2-7, reads NAGVMQNPRHLVRRRGQEARLRCSPMKGHSHVYWYRQLPEEGLKFMVYLQKENIIDESGMPKERFSAEFPKEGPSILRIQQVVRGDSAAYFCASSPYRGGDEQYFGPGTRLTVT.

There are many counts of this clonotype. The rearrangement joins TRBV11-2 to TRBJ2-7, with 8 positions matching TRBD2. Germline lookup yields CDR1 SGHAT and CDR2 FQNNGV. V shed 2 bases, J shed 4 bases, and the junction held 7 bases outside the gene matches. The CDR3 spans 15 residues. The CDR3 loop is CASSLSRTSFYEQYF. The CDR3 nucleotides are TGTGCCAGCAGCTTATCCCGGACTAGCTTTTACGAGCAGTACTTC. Drawing the rest from reference TRBV11-2 and TRBJ2-7, the complete variable domain is EAGVAQSPRYKIIEKRQSVAFWCNPISGHATLYWYQQILGQGPKLLIQFQNNGVVDDSQLPKDRFSAERLKGVDSTLKIQPAKLEDSAVYLCASSLSRTSFYEQYFGPGTRLTVT.

The DNA for the CDR3 is TGTGCCACCAGCAGAGGACAACTAAGTGAGACCCAGTACTTC. Amino acid sequence: CATSRGQLSETQYF. The chain recombines TRBV15 with TRBJ2-5, with D hard to call. In germline, CDR1 is LNHNV, CDR2 YYDKDF (reference sequence). The CDR3 runs 14 residues. With 1 base removed from V and 5 bases from J, the gap between germline ends came to 11 bases.

This clonotype was detected a few times. The chain carries TRBV7-9 and TRBJ2-3; TRBD2 might be the D (5 bases). The CDR3 extends over 14 amino acids. Germline V gene data show CDR1 as SEHNR and CDR2 as FQNEAQ (reference sequence). The V gene lost 2 bases and the J gene lost 3 bases, with 9 bases spanning the gap. This CDR3 is CASSLSWRTDTQYF. The CDR3 region has the DNA TGTGCCAGCAGCTTATCCTGGAGGACAGATACGCAGTATTTT.

This clonotype was observed at least ten times. The junction departs from the called germline gene at one end, perhaps through a read error. The genes are TRBV4-1 and TRBJ2-1; 12 bases align to TRBD2. Germline CDR1 reads MGHRA; CDR2 reads YSYEKL. The CDR3 is made up of 18 amino acids. CDR3 DNA sequence: TGCGCCAGCAGCCATTCCGGACTAGCGGGATTCTCCCACAATGAGCAGTTCTTC. Translation gives CASSHSGLAGFSHNEQFF.

This clonotype was observed at least ten times. The CDR3 DNA reads as TGTGCCAGCAGCTCACCTCCTGACAGGGAACTATACAATGAGCAGTTCTTC. This translates into CASSSPPDRELYNEQFF. The chain links TRBV7-9 to TRBJ2-1; 7 nucleotides agree with TRBD1. The CDR3 has 17 residues. With 4 bases clipped from V and 4 bases from J, the junction kept 13 bases outside the gene matches. CDR1 is SEHNR and CDR2 is FQNEAQ in the germline V gene (reference sequence).

This clonotype was detected many times. V and J are TRBV5-1 and TRBJ1-5; 7 bases agree with TRBD1. V gave up 3 bases and J gave up 5 bases; unmatched junction bases: 5. CDR3 length equals 14 residues. In germline, CDR1 is SGHRS, CDR2 YFSETQ. The CDR3 DNA reads as TGCGCCAGCAGCTGGGACAGCACCGATCAGCCCCAGCATTTT. It specifies CASSWDSTDQPQHF.

This clonotype is termed medium-sized (0.01 to 0.1%). The genes are TRBV10-3 and TRBJ1-5; D gene unclear. Germline V gene lookup returns CDR1 ENHRY and CDR2 SYGVKD. The V gene lost 4 bases and the J gene lost 5 bases, with 6 bases spanning the gap. The CDR3 is 12 amino acids. CDR3 bases: TGTGCCATCAGTGGCCGGGATCAGCCCCAGCATTTT. It is translated as CAISGRDQPQHF.